This note documents a single T cell receptor beta chain sequence. The data were taken from a study of blood T cell repertoires in COVID-19. Study as a whole: Sources were T cells, B-cell-depleted T cells, or PBMCs; the material itself was cDNA or gDNA.

This CDR3 has 16 amino acids. The ends were cut back, 1 base at V and 3 bases at J, with 13 bases in the middle. The germline V gene has CDR1 SGHRS and CDR2 YFSETQ. Assay used: immunoSEQ multiplex PCR; TCRdb lists only in-frame clones, some missing. This table has 300,000 to 350,000 clones, 65% to 90% appearing once. The sample comprised PBMCs or T cells enriched from blood (not recorded which). The chain has TRBV5-1 and TRBJ2-2; D may be TRBD1 (5 bases). The TCR was taken from a woman in her forties with acute COVID-19. The CDR3 region is CASSLSGKEDTGELFF. DNA of the CDR3: TGCGCCAGCAGCTTGTCAGGGAAGGAAGACACCGGGGAGCTGTTTTTT.